The 11 T cell receptor beta chains below were found in one sample sequenced in a study of blood T cell repertoires in COVID-19. Generated by immunoSEQ multiplex PCR, the TCRdb table keeps only in-frame clones and is missing some. The repertoire consists of around 99,000 clones, with around three quarters occurring once and the leading ten covering about 4.1%. Sequenced input: peripheral blood. The receptors here all came from a human donor in a cohort sampled during active or convalescent COVID-19.

The genes are TRBV2 and TRBJ1-4; D call uncertain. The V gene's germline CDR1 is SNHLY and CDR2 FYNNEI. The CDR3 spans 10 residues. Trimming removed 6 bases at V and 7 bases at J, with 3 bases between. Here the CDR3 DNA reads TGTGCCAGCAGGAGTGAAAAACTGTTTTTT. Protein product: CASRSEKLFF.

The chain carries TRBV7-9 and TRBJ1-5; D is unresolved. The CDR3 is 17 amino acids. Trimming removed 5 bases from V and 2 bases from J, with 19 bases in between. Germline CDR1 and CDR2: SEHNR and FQNEAQ (reference sequence). CDR3 nucleotide sequence: TGTGCCAGCAGCCACGGAGGTGGGATCCCAGGCAATCAGCCCCAGCATTTT. Translated: CASSHGGGIPGNQPQHF.

The gene calls are TRBV20-1 and TRBJ2-5, with 10 bases matching TRBD2. Germline CDR1 DFQATT, CDR2 SNEGSKA (reference sequence). The J segment lost 5 bases and the V segment lost 3 bases, leaving 6 bases of the junction unmatched. The CDR3 has 14 amino acids. CDR3 coding DNA: TGCAGTGCTAGTTCTAGCGGGGGTGTGGAGACCCAGTACTTC. Protein: CSASSSGGVETQYF.

V and J are TRBV7-7 and TRBJ2-2, with TRBD1 matching 12 bases. Germline CDR1 is SSHAT and CDR2 is FNYEAQ (reference sequence). This CDR3 contains 19 residues. J was trimmed by 5 bases and V by 4 bases; bases with no gene match: 14. CDR3 nucleotide sequence: TGTGCCAGCAGCTCCTCTCCGGGACAGGGGGCTCCAGGAACCGGGGAGCTGTTTTTT. Its protein is CASSSSPGQGAPGTGELFF.

This clone was picked up a small number of times. This rearrangement joins TRBV30 to TRBJ1-1, with 8 nucleotides matching TRBD1. In germline, CDR1 is GTSNPN, CDR2 SVGIG (reference sequence). The junction had 3 bases not matched to a gene; V was cut back by 2 bases and J by 1 base. The CDR3 covers 14 residues. CDR3 residues: CAWSLGTGNTEAFF. CDR3 DNA sequence: TGTGCCTGGAGTCTAGGGACAGGGAACACTGAAGCTTTCTTT.

The genes are TRBV30 and TRBJ1-2; D is unclear. The CDR3 is 14 residues long. V was trimmed by 2 bases and J by 8 bases, leaving 18 bases between them. Germline V gene lookup returns CDR1 GTSNPN and CDR2 SVGIG (reference sequence). DNA of the CDR3: TGTGCCTGGAGTACCCCCGGAGGGCGCAGGGGCTACACCTTC. Amino acid sequence: CAWSTPGGRRGYTF.

The V call is TRBV6-1, the J call TRBJ2-7; no definite D call. Trimming shortened V by 1 base and J by 5 bases, and 18 bases separated the two germline ends. CDR3 length: 16 amino acids. Germline-derived CDR1 and CDR2 are MNHNS and SASEGT. CDR3 DNA: TGTGCCAGCAGTGAAGGCCGCGGCAGAGCCACCGACGAGCAGTACTTC. Translating gives CASSEGRGRATDEQYF.

CDR3 amino acids: CASSISLTGNSPLHF. The CDR3 nucleotides are TGTGCCAGTAGTATATCCCTTACGGGGAATTCACCCCTCCACTTT. V usage is TRBV19 and J usage is TRBJ1-6; D is uncertain. Trimming shortened V by 2 bases and J by 7 bases, and 12 bases separated the two germline ends. Germline CDR1 is LNHDA and CDR2 is SQIVND (reference sequence). CDR3 size: 15 residues.

The rearrangement links TRBV5-6 to TRBJ1-4, with TRBD1 as a possible D gene (6 bases). V was clipped by 2 bases and J by 0 bases, with 8 bases between them. CDR3 size: 15 residues. Germline values: CDR1 SGHDT, CDR2 YYEEEE. CDR3 sequence: CASSLSGATNEKLFF. CDR3 sequence (DNA): TGTGCCAGCAGCTTATCAGGGGCAACTAATGAAAAACTGTTTTTT. Using reference TRBV5-6 and TRBJ1-4 for the parts outside the CDR3, the full variable domain is DAGVTQSPTHLIKTRGQQVTLRCSPKSGHDTVSWYQQALGQGPQFIFQYYEEEERQRGNFPDRFSGHQFPNYSSELNVNALLLGDSALYLCASSLSGATNEKLFFGSGTQLSVL.

The rearrangement joins TRBV7-6 to TRBJ2-7, with 10 positions matching TRBD2. The CDR3 loop spans 14 amino acids. Looked up from germline, CDR1 is SGHVS and CDR2 is FNYEAQ. V lost 1 base, J lost 7 bases, and 4 bases stayed unmatched. This CDR3 is CASSLESGGAEQYF. The DNA of the CDR3 is TGTGCCAGCAGCTTAGAGAGCGGGGGGGCTGAGCAGTACTTC.

The chain employs TRBV7-2 and TRBJ2-3; 8 positions match TRBD2. Germline-derived CDR1 and CDR2 are SGHTA and FQGNSA. Trimming took 5 bases from V and 4 from J; bases not matched to a gene: 2. The CDR3 has 13 residues. The CDR3 nucleotides are TGTGCCAGCAGCCCGGGGGGGGCAGATACGCAGTATTTT. Its translation is CASSPGGADTQYF.